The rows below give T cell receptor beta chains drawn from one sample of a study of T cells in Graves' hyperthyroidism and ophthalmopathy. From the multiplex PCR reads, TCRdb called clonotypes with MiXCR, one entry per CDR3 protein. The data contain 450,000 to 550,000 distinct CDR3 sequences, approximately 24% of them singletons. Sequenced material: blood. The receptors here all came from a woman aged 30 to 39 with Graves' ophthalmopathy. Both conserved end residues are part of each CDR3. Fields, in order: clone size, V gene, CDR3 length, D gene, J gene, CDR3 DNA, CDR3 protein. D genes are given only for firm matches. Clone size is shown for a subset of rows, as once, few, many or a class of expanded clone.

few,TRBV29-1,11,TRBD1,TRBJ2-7,TGCAGCGTGGGACAGCTAGACGAGCAGTACTTC,CSVGQLDEQYF
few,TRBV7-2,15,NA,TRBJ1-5,TGTGCCAGCAGCTTAGCCAGGGGCTCCGGGGGGCCCCAGCATTTT,CASSLARGSGGPQHF
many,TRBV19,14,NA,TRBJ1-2,TGTGCCAGTAGTATAGATTTTCCACGGGATGGCTACACCTTC,CASSIDFPRDGYTF
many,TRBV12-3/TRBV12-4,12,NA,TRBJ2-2,TGTGCCAGCATCGGAGTCACCGGGGAGCTGTTTTTT,CASIGVTGELFF
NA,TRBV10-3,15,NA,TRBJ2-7,TGTGCCACCAAGCCCCGCTTAACCGATATGGACGAGCAGTACTTC,CATKPRLTDMDEQYF
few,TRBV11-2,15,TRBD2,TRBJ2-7,TGTGCCAGCAGCCGTTATAGCGGGGGGGCTTACGAGCAGTACTTC,CASSRYSGGAYEQYF
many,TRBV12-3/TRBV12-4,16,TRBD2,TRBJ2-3,TGTGCCAGCAGTGCGGGTGCGGGGGGGCGGGCAGATACGCAGTATTTT,CASSAGAGGRADTQYF
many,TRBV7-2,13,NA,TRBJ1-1,TGTGCCAGCAGCTTACAGGAGGTGGGAGAAGCTTTCTTT,CASSLQEVGEAFF
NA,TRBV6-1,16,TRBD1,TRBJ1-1,TGTGCCAGCAGTCGACGGACAGGGACCATGAACACTGAAGCTTTCTTT,CASSRRTGTMNTEAFF
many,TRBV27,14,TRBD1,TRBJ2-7,TGTGCCAGCAGTTTAGGGGACAGCGCCTACGAGCAGTACTTC,CASSLGDSAYEQYF
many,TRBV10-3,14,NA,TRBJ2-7,TGTGCCATCAGTGAGGAGGGAGTGAGGGACGAGCAGTACTTC,CAISEEGVRDEQYF
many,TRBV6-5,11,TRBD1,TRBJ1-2,TGTGCCAGCGGGACAGACTATGGCTACACCTTC,CASGTDYGYTF
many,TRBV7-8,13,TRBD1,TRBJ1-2,TGTGCCGGCACCCCGACAGGGGGCGGTGGCTACACCTTC,CAGTPTGGGGYTF
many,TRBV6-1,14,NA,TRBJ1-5,TGTGCCAGCAGTGAAACCGGGAACAATCAGCCCCAGCATTTT,CASSETGNNQPQHF
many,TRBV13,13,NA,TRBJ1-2,TGTGCCAGCAGCTTAGTACAGACAGATGGCTACACCTTC,CASSLVQTDGYTF
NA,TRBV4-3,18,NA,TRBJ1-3,TGCGCCAGCAGCTACGGACAGCCCGCTATAAACTCTGGAAACACCATATATTTT,CASSYGQPAINSGNTIYF
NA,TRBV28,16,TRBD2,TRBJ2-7,TGTGCCAGCAGTCTCAGTAAACTAGCGGCCTACTACGAGCAGTACTTC,CASSLSKLAAYYEQYF
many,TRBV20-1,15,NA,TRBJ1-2,TGCAGTGCGCAACTCCGGGGCCAAGCCAACTATGGCTACACCTTC,CSAQLRGQANYGYTF
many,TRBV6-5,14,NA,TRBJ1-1,TGTGCCAGCAGTTACACGGCGGTGAACACTGAAGCTTTCTTT,CASSYTAVNTEAFF
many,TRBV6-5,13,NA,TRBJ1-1,TGTGCCAGCATTTCGACAGGGAACACTGAAGCTTTCTTT,CASISTGNTEAFF
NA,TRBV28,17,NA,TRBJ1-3,TGTGCCAGCAGTTGGGGGGGCAGAACCCACTCTGGAAACACCATATATTTT,CASSWGGRTHSGNTIYF
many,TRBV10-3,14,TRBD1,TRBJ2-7,TGTGCCATCAGTGAGTCAGGACAGGGCTACGAGCAGTACTTC,CAISESGQGYEQYF
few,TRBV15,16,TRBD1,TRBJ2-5,TGTGCCACCAGCAGAGATGGGGGACAGGGGGGAGAGACCCAGTACTTC,CATSRDGGQGGETQYF
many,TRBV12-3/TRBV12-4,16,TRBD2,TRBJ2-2,TGTGCCAGCAGTTTTCACCCGGGGGGGCTAGGCGGGGAGCTGTTTTTT,CASSFHPGGLGGELFF
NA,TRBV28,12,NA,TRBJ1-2,TGTGCCAGCACCGACAGAATTAATGGCTACACCTTC,CASTDRINGYTF